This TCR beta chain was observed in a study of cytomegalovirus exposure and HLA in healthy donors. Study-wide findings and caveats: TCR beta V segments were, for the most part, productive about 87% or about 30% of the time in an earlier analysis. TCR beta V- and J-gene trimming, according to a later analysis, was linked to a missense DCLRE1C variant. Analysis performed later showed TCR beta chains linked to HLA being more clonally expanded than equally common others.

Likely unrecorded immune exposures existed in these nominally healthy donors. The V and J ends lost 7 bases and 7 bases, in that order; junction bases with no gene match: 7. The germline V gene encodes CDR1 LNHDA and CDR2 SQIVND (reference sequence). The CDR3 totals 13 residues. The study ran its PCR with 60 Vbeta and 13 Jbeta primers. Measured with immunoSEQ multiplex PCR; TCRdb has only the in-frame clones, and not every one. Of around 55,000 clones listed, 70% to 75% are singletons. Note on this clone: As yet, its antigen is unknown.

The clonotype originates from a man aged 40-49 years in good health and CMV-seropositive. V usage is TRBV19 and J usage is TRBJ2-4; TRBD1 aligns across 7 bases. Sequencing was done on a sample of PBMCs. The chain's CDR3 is CASTGDRGNIQYF. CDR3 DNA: TGTGCCAGTACCGGGGACAGAGGGAACATTCAGTACTTC.